This T cell receptor (beta chain) was recorded in a study of blood T cell repertoires in COVID-19. Across the study: Material from acute and convalescent COVID-19 was sourced from the United States, Italy and Spain.

Deletions cut 1 base from V and 3 bases from J, with 7 bases between. This CDR3 has 13 residues. CDR1 is KGHSH, CDR2 LQKENI, per germline. Per the authors' pipeline: Reference gene primers were amplified, and this amplification served to estimate nucleated cell counts. TCRdb's copy holds only in-frame clones and misses some; the assay was immunoSEQ multiplex PCR. D and trimming come from the DNA, and the V and J calls and clone size come from that table. The top ten hold under 9.5% of the sample, which has roughly 110,000 clones, 84% seen once. This clone was recorded once. This receptor was identified in a woman between 40 and 50 years old with acute or convalescent COVID-19. The V call is TRBV18, the J call TRBJ2-7; D remains unclear. Sequencing input: peripheral blood. This chain's CDR3 is CASSPLDNYEQYF. In DNA, the CDR3 is TGTGCCAGCTCACCACTTGACAACTACGAGCAGTACTTC.